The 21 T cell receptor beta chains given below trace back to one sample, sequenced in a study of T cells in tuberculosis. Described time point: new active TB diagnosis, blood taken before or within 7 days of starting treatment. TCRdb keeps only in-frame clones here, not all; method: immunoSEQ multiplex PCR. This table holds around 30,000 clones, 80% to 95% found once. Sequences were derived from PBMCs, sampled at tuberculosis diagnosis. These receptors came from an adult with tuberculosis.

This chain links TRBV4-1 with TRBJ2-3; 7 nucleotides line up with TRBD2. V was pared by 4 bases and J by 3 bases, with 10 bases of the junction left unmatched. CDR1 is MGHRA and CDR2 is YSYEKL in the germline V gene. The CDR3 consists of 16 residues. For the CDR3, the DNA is TGCGCCAGCAGCCCCCAATGGGGAGGGCGGACAGATACGCAGTATTTT. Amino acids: CASSPQWGGRTDTQYF.

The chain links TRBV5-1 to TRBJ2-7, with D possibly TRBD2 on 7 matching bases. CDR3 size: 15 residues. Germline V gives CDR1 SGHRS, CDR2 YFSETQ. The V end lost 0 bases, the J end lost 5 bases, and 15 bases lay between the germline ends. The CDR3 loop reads CASSLALNGGHEQYF. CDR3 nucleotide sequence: TGCGCCAGCAGCTTGGCCCTGAACGGGGGGCACGAGCAGTACTTC.

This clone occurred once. The CDR3 DNA sequence: TGTGCCAGCAGCTTCCCGGGACTAGCCGCACTACGGGAGCAGTACTTC. It codes for CASSFPGLAALREQYF. V and J are TRBV7-9 and TRBJ2-7, with 9 bases identical to TRBD2. Germline lookup yields CDR1 SEHNR and CDR2 FQNEAQ (reference sequence). The V and J ends lost 3 bases and 7 bases, in that order; junction bases with no gene match: 13. The CDR3 is 16 residues long. Using reference TRBV7-9 and TRBJ2-7 for the parts outside the CDR3, the full variable domain is DTGVSQNPRHKITKRGQNVTFRCDPISEHNRLYWYRQTLGQGPEFLTYFQNEAQLEKSRLLSDRFSAERPKGSFSTLEIQRTEQGDSAMYLCASSFPGLAALREQYFGPGTRLTVT.

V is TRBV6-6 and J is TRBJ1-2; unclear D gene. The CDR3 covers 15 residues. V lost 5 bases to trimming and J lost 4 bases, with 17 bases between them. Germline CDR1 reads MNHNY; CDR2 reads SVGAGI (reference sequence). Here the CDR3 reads CASSLSHGEGYGYTF. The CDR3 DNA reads TGTGCCAGCAGTCTATCACACGGGGAGGGCTATGGCTACACCTTC.

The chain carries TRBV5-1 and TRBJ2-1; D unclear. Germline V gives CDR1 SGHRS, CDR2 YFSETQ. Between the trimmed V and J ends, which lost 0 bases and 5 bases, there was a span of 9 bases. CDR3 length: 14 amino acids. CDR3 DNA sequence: TGCGCCAGCAGCTTGGAAGAAAGCCACAATGAGCAGTTCTTC. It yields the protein CASSLEESHNEQFF.

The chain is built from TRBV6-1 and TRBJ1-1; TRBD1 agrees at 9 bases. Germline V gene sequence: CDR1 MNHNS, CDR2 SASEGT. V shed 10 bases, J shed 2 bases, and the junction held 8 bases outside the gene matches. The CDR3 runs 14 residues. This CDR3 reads CATEDRGLNTEAFF. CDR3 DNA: TGTGCCACCGAGGACAGGGGACTAAACACTGAAGCTTTCTTT.

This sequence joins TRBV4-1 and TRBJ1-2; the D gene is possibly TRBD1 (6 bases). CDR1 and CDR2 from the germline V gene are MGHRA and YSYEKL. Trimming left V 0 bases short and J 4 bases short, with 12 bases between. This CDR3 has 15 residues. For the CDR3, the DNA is TGCGCCAGCAGCCAAGAGGCCAGGGGCCCCTATGGCTACACCTTC. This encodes CASSQEARGPYGYTF.

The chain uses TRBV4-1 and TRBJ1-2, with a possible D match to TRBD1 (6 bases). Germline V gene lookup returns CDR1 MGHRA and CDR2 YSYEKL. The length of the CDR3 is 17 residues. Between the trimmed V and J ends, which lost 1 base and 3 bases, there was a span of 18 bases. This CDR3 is CASSQVLTGRGDYGYTF. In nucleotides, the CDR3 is TGCGCCAGCAGCCAAGTCCTCACAGGGAGAGGTGACTATGGCTACACCTTC.

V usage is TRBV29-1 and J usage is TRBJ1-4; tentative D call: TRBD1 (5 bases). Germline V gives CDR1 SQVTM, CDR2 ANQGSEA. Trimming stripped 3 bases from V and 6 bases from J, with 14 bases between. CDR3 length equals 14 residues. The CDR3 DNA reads TGCAGCGTTGAGGGGCGCGGCGGGGATGAAAAACTGTTTTTT. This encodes CSVEGRGGDEKLFF.

The CDR3 nucleotides are TGTGCCAGCAGCGCAGACAGGAGCTATGGCTACACCTTC. It codes for CASSADRSYGYTF. This chain links TRBV6-1 with TRBJ1-2, with TRBD1 as a possible D gene (6 bases). Germline V gives CDR1 MNHNS, CDR2 SASEGT. Trimming shortened V by 6 bases and J by 4 bases, and 12 bases separated the two germline ends. This CDR3 spans 13 amino acids.

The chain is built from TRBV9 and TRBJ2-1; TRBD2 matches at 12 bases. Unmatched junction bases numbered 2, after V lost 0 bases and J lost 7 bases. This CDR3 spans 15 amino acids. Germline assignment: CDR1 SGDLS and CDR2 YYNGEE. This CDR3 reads CASSVALAGGNEQFF. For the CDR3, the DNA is TGTGCCAGCAGCGTAGCACTAGCGGGAGGAAATGAGCAGTTCTTC.

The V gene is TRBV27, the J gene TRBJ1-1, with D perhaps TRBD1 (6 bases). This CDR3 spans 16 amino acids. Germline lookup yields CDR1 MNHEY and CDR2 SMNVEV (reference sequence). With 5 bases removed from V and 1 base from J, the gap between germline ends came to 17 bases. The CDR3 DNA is TGTGCCAGCAGTCCCGCCCTCACAGGGAAGAACACTGAAGCTTTCTTT. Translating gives CASSPALTGKNTEAFF.

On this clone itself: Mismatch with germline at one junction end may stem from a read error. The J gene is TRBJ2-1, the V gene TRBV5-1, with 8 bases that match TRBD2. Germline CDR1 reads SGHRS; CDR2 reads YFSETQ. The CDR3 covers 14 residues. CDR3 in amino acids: CASRLAGGRNEQFF. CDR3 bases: TGCGCCAGCAGGTTGGCGGGGGGTCGCAATGAGCAGTTCTTC.

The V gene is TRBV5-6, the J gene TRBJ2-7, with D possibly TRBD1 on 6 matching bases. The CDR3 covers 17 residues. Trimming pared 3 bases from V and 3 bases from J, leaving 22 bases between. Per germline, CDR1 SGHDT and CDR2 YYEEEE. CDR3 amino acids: CASSSGGNRDPDYEQYF. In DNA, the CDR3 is TGTGCCAGCAGCTCTGGCGGTAACAGGGATCCCGACTACGAGCAGTACTTC.

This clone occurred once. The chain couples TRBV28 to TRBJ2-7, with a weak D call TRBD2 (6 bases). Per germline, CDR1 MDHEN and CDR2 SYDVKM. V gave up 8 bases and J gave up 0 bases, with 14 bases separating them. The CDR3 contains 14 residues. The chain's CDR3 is CASGAQRASYEQYF. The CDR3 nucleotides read TGTGCCAGCGGGGCCCAGCGGGCCTCCTACGAGCAGTACTTC.

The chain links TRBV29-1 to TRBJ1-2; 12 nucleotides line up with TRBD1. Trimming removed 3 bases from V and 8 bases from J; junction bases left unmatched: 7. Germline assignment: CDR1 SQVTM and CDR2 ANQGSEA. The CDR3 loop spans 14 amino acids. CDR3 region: CSVDGDRGRQGYTF. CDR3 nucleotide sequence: TGCAGCGTTGATGGGGACAGGGGGCGGCAGGGCTACACCTTC.

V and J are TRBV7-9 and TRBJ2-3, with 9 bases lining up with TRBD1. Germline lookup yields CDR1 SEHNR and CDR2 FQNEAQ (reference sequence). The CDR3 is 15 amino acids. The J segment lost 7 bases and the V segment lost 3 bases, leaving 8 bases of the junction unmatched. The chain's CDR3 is CASSFRGQGGYTQYF. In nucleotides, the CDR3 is TGTGCCAGCAGCTTCAGGGGACAGGGAGGGTATACGCAGTATTTT.

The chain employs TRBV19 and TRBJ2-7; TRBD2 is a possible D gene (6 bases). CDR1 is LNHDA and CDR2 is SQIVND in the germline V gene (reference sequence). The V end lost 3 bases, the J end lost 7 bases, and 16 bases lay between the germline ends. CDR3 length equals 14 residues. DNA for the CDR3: TGTGCCAGTAGTATTGTGCCTAGCGCAAAAGAGCAGTACTTC. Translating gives CASSIVPSAKEQYF.

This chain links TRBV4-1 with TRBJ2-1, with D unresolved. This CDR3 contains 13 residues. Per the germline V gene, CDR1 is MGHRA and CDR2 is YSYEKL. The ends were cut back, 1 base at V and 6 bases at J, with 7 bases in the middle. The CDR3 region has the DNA TGCGCCAGCAGCCAAGTCGCGGCCAATGAGCAGTTCTTC. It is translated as CASSQVAANEQFF.

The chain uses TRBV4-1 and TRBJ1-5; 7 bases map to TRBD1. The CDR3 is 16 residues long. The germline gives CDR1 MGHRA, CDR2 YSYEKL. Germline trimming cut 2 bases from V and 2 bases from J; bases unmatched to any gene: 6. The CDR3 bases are TGCGCCAGCAGCCAACCTTTCGGACAGGGCAATCAGCCCCAGCATTTT. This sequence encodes CASSQPFGQGNQPQHF.

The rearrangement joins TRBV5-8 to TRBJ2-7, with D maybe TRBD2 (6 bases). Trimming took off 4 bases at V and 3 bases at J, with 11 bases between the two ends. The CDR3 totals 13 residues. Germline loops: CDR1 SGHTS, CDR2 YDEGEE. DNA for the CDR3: TGTGCCAGCAGCCAGAAGCGGGTCTACGAGCAGTACTTC. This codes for CASSQKRVYEQYF. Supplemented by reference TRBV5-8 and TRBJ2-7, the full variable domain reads EAGVTQSPTHLIKTRGQQATLRCSPISGHTSVYWYQQALGLGLQFLLWYDEGEERNRGNFPPRFSGRQFPNYSSELNVNALELEDSALYLCASSQKRVYEQYFGPGTRLTVT.